This T cell receptor (beta chain) was captured in a study of T cell repertoires in cytomegalovirus infection. Looking at the study overall: Selection of CMV epitopes for the study included recently identified HLA-C-restricted and well-studied HLA-B-restricted ones. Both a matching HLA type and CMV infection were indicated by public TCR beta signatures. Findings and limits, study-wide: Cumulative frequency (of public TCR beta family members) identified carriers of CMV plus the relevant HLA. HLA-C-restricted CMV-specific TCR beta clonotypes prevailed in the ex vivo response.

On this clonotype itself: As yet, its antigen is unknown.

CDR3 length: 12 residues. Trimming cost V 5 bases and J 6 bases, with 11 bases left between them. The germline V gene encodes CDR1 ENHRY and CDR2 SYGVKD. TCRdb called the reads again in MiXCR, with one record for every CDR3 protein. There are around 430,000 distinct CDR3 sequences in the sample; under 45% occur only once, and around 45% lies in the top ten. The genes are TRBV10-3 and TRBJ2-7; a weak D match, TRBD2 (7 bases). This receptor was taken from a human donor in good health (CMV status not recorded). Some clones in this sample may be carry-over from other donors' samples. Source: cultured PBMCs, taken from culture after CMV antigen stimulation. DNA of the CDR3: TGTGCCATCAGTCGAGGGGGGGGCGAGCAGTACTTC. This encodes CAISRGGGEQYF.